What follows is one T cell receptor (beta chain) and its context. Some clones are missing from TCRdb's copy, which holds only in-frame ones; the method was immunoSEQ multiplex PCR. The sample includes 120,000 or so clones, less than 95% seen only once; the top ten take about 7.8%. This sample is part of a study of T cell responses to AZD1222 COVID-19 vaccine. The CDR3 runs to 14 residues. The germline gives CDR1 MNHEY, CDR2 SVGAGI. V lost 8 bases, J lost 1 base, and 12 bases lay in between. This TCR derives from an adult in good health. The V call is TRBV6-5, the J call TRBJ1-3; D may be TRBD1 (5 bases). Sequencing used peripheral blood, obtained on day 0 of AZD1222 vaccination. For the CDR3, the DNA is TGTGCCAGCGGGGGAAGGGGATCTGGAAACACCATATATTTT. Encoded protein: CASGGRGSGNTIYF.